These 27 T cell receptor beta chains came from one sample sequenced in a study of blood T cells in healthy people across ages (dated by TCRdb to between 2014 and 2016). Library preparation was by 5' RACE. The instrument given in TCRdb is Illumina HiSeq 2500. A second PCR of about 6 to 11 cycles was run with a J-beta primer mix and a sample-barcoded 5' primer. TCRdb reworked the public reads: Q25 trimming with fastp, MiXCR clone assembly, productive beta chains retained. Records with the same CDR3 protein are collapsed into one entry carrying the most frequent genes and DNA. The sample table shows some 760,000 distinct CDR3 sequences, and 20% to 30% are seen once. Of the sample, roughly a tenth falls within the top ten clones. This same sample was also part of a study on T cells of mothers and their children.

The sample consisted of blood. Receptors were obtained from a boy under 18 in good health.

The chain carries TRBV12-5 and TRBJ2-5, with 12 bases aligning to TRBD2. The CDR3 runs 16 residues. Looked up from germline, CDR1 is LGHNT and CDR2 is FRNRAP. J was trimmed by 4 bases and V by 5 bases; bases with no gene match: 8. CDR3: CASGPSASGRAETQYF. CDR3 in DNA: TGTGCTAGTGGTCCCAGCGCTAGCGGGAGGGCAGAGACCCAGTACTTC.

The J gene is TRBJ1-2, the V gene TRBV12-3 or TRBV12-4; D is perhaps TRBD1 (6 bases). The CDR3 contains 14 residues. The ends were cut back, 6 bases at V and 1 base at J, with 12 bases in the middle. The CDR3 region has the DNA TGTGCCAGCAGGGAGGACAGAAATAACTATGGCTACACCTTC. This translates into CASREDRNNYGYTF.

The CDR3: CASSEAVAREQYF. The CDR3 DNA follows: TGTGCCAGCAGTGAAGCAGTAGCGCGGGAGCAGTACTTC. V and J are TRBV6-1 and TRBJ2-7; D may be TRBD2 (5 bases). Germline assignment: CDR1 MNHNS and CDR2 SASEGT. The CDR3 covers 13 residues. Trimming stripped 0 bases from V and 7 bases from J, with 10 bases between.

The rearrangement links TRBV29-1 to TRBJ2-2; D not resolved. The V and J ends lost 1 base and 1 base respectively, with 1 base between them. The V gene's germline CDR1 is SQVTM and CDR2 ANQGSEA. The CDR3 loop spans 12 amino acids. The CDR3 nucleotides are TGCAGCGTTGAAGGGAACACCGGGGAGCTGTTTTTT. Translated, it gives CSVEGNTGELFF.

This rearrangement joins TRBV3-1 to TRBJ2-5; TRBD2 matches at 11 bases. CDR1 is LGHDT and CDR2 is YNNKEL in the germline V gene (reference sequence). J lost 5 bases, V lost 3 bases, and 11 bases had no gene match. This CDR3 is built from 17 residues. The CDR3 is CASSHATLAGVVETQYF. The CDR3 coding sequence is TGTGCCAGCAGCCACGCTACACTAGCGGGAGTGGTGGAGACCCAGTACTTC.

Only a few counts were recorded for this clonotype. CDR3 protein: CSVSGDAVGEQFF. CDR3 coding DNA: TGCAGCGTTTCCGGGGATGCGGTAGGTGAGCAGTTCTTC. V is TRBV29-1 and J is TRBJ2-1; D is perhaps TRBD2 (5 bases). This CDR3 has 13 amino acids. Germline V lookup: CDR1 SQVTM, CDR2 ANQGSEA. V lost 5 bases, J lost 9 bases, and 17 bases lay in between.

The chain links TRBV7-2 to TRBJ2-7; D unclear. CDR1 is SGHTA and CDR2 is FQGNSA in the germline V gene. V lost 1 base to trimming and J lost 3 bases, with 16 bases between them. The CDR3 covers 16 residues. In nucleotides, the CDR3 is TGTGCCAGCAGCTTAGAGGGTGTTTTTGACAACTACGAGCAGTACTTC. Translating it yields CASSLEGVFDNYEQYF.

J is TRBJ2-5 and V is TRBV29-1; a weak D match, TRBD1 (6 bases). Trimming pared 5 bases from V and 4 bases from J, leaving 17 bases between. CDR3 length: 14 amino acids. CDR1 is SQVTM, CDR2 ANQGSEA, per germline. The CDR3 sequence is CSVRRGGVGETQYF. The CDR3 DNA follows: TGCAGCGTTCGCAGGGGCGGTGTAGGAGAGACCCAGTACTTC.

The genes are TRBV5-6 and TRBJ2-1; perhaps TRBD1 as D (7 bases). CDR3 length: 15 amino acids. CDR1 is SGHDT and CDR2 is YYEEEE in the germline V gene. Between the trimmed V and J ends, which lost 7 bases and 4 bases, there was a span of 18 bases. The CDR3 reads CASQGGGGVYNEQFF. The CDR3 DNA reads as TGTGCCAGCCAGGGCGGAGGGGGCGTGTACAATGAGCAGTTCTTC.

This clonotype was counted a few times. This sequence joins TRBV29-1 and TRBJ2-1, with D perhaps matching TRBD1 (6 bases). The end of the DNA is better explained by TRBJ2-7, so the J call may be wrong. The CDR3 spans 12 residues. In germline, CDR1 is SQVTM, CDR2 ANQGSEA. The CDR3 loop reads CSVPGVGYEQYF. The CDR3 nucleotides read TGCAGCGTTCCAGGGGTTGGCTACGAGCAGTACTTC.

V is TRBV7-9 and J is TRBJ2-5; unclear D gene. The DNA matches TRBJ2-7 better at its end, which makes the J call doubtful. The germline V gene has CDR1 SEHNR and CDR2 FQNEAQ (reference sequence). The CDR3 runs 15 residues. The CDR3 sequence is CASSLVPEVSYEQYF. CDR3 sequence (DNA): TGTGCCAGCAGCTTAGTGCCCGAGGTGTCCTACGAGCAGTACTTC.

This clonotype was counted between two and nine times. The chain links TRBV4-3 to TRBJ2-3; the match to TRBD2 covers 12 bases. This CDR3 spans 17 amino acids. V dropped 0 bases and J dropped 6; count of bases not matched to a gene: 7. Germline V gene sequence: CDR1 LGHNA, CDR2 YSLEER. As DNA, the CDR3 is TGCGCCAGCAGCCAAGATAAGCTAGCGGGGGGGCTTGATACGCAGTATTTT. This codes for CASSQDKLAGGLDTQYF.

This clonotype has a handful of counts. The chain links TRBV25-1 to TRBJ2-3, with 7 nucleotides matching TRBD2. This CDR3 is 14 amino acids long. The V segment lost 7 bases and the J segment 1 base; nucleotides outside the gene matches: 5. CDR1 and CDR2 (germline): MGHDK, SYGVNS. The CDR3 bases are TGTGCCAGCACTGGGACTATTCGCACAGATACGCAGTATTTT. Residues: CASTGTIRTDTQYF.

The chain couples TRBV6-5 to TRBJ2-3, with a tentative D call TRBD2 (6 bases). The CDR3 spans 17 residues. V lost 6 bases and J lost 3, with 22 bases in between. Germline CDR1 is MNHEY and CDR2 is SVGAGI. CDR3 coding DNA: TGTGCCAGCAGCTCGCTATCTACATGGGAGGAGACAGATACGCAGTATTTT. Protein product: CASSSLSTWEETDTQYF.

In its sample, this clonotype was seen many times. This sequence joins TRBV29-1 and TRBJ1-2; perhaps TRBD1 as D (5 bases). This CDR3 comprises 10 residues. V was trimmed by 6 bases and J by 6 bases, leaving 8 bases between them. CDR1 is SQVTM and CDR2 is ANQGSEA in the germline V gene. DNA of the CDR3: TGCAGCGTAGGAGGGGATGGCTACACCTTC. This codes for CSVGGDGYTF.

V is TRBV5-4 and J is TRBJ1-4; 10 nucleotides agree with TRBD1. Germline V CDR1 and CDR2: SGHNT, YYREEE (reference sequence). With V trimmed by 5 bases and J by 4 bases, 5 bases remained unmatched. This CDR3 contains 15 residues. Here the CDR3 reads CASSPGTGVNEKLFF. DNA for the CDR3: TGTGCCAGCAGTCCCGGGACAGGGGTTAATGAAAAACTGTTTTTT.

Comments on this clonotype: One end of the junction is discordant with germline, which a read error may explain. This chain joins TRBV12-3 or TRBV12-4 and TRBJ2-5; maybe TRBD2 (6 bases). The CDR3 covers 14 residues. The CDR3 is CASTLSSVQEAQYF. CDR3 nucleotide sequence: TGTGCCAGCACCCTATCTAGCGTACAAGAGGCCCAGTACTTC.

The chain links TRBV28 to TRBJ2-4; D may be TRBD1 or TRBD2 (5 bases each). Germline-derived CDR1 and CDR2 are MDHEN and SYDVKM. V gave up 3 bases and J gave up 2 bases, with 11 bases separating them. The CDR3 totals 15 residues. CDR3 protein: CASSLRWGSKNIQYF. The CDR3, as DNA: TGTGCCAGCAGTTTGCGGTGGGGGTCCAAAAACATTCAGTACTTC.

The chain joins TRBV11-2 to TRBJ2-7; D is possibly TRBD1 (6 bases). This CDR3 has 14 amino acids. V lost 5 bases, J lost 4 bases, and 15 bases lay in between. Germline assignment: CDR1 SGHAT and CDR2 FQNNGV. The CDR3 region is CASSPRERGYEQYF. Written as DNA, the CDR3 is TGTGCCAGCAGCCCCCGAGAGAGGGGGTACGAGCAGTACTTC.

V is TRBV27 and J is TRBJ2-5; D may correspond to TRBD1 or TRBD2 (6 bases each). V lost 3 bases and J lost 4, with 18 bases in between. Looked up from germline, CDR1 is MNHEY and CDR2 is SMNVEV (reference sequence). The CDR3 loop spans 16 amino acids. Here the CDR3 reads CASSFYGGGLGETQYF. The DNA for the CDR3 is TGTGCCAGCAGTTTCTACGGAGGGGGGCTTGGAGAGACCCAGTACTTC.

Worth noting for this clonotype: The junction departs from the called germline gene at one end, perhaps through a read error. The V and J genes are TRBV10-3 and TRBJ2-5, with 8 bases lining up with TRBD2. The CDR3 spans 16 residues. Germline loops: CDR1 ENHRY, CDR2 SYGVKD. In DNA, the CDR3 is TGTGCCGTCAGCGATCACAGAGCGGGAGATGGAGAGACCCAGTACTTC. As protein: CAVSDHRAGDGETQYF.

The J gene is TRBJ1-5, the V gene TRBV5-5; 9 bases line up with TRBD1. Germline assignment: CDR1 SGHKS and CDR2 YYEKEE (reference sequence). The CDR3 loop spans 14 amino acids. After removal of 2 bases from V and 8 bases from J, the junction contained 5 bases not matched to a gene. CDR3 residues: CASSFRQGGEPQHF. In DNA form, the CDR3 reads TGTGCCAGCAGCTTTCGACAGGGGGGCGAGCCCCAGCATTTT.

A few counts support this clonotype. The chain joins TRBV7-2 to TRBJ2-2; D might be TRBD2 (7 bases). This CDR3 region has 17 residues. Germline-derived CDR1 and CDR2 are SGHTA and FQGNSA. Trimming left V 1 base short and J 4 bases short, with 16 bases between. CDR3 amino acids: CASSLVGGGSLTGELFF. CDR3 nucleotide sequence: TGTGCCAGCAGCTTAGTTGGCGGGGGCAGCCTCACCGGGGAGCTGTTTTTT.

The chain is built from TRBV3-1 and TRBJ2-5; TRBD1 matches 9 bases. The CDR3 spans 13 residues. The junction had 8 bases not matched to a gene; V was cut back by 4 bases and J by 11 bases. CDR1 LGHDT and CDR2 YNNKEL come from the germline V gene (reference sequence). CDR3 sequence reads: CASSLQGAREQYF. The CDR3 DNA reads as TGTGCCAGCAGCCTACAGGGGGCGCGGGAGCAGTACTTC.

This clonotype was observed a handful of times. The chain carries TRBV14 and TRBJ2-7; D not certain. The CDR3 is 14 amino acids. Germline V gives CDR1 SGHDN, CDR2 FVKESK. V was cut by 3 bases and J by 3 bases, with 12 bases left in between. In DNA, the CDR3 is TGTGCCAGCAGCCACCCGTTTAGCAGCTACGAGCAGTACTTC. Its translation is CASSHPFSSYEQYF.

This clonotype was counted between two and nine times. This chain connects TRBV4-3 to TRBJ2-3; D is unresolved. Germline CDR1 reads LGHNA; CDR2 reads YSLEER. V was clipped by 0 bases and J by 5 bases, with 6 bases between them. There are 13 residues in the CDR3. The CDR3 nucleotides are TGCGCCAGCAGCCAAGATTATAAAGATACGCAGTATTTT. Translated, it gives CASSQDYKDTQYF.

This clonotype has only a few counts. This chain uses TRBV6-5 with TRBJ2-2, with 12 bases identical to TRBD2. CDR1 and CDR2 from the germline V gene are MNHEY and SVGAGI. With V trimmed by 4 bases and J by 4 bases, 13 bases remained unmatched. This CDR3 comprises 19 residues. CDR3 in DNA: TGTGCCAGCAGTTCCCTCCGTCTTCTAGCGGGAGGGCCCACCGGGGAGCTGTTTTTT. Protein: CASSSLRLLAGGPTGELFF.